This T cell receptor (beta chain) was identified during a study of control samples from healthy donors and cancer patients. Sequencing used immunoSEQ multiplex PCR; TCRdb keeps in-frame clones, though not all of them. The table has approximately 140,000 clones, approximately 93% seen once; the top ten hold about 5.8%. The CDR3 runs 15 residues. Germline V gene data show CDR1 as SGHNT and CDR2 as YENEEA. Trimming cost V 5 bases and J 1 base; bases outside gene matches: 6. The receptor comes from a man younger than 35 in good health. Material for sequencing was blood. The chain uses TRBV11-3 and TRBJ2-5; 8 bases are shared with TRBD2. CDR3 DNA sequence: TGTGCCAGCAGCCTTACTAGCGGAGTCCAAGAGACCCAGTACTTC. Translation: CASSLTSGVQETQYF.